These 25 T cell receptor beta chains share one sample of origin, sequenced in a study of Tregs in tolerant kidney transplant recipients. Assay used: immunoSEQ multiplex PCR; TCRdb lists only in-frame clones, some missing. The repertoire holds some 65,000 clones, with over 80% as singletons. Sequenced: CD4+ T cells from blood. The receptor source for this set is a human donor in good health.

Written as DNA, the CDR3 is TGTGCCAGCAGGGGGATTTACGGCTTCGTGGACGAGCAGTACTTC. Encoded protein: CASRGIYGFVDEQYF. The V call is TRBV6-1, the J call TRBJ2-7; D gene unclear. Germline V gives CDR1 MNHNS, CDR2 SASEGT. V lost 6 bases to trimming and J lost 5 bases, with 20 bases between them. The CDR3 is 15 amino acids.

This clone was seen only once. This chain joins TRBV6-1 and TRBJ2-7, with 7 positions matching TRBD1. Unmatched junction bases numbered 6, after V lost 7 bases and J lost 0 bases. Germline values: CDR1 MNHNS, CDR2 SASEGT. The CDR3 totals 14 residues. This CDR3 reads CASMRQGHSYEQYF. For the CDR3, the DNA is TGTGCCAGCATGAGACAGGGTCACTCCTACGAGCAGTACTTC.

The chain joins TRBV5-1 to TRBJ1-3, with D tentatively TRBD1 (6 bases). Germline V lookup: CDR1 SGHRS, CDR2 YFSETQ. Trimming cost V 0 bases and J 3 bases, with 7 bases left between them. There are 14 residues in the CDR3. The CDR3 loop reads CASSLGQDGNTIYF. The CDR3 nucleotides read TGCGCCAGCAGCTTGGGACAGGATGGAAACACCATATATTTT. Full variable domain (outside the CDR3, taken from reference TRBV5-1 and TRBJ1-3): KAGVTQTPRYLIKTRGQQVTLSCSPISGHRSVSWYQQTPGQGLQFLFEYFSETQRNKGNFPGRFSGRQFSNSRSEMNVSTLELGDSALYLCASSLGQDGNTIYFGEGSWLTVV.

The CDR3 DNA reads as TGTGCCAGCAGCTCCCTAACCCGGGCCCGGGGGACTGAAGCTTTCTTT. It is translated as CASSSLTRARGTEAFF. The chain uses TRBV11-2 and TRBJ1-1; tentative D call: TRBD1 (5 bases). The CDR3 has 16 residues. The germline V gene has CDR1 SGHAT and CDR2 FQNNGV. V gave up 4 bases and J gave up 5 bases, with 20 bases separating them.

This chain links TRBV18 with TRBJ2-7, with 8 bases identical to TRBD1. The CDR3 runs to 15 residues. Per germline, CDR1 KGHSH and CDR2 LQKENI. V lost 5 bases and J lost 2; bases outside the gene matches: 8. This CDR3 is CASSDKQTGAYEQYF. The CDR3 DNA follows: TGTGCCAGCTCAGATAAACAGACAGGGGCCTACGAGCAGTACTTC.

V and J are TRBV5-1 and TRBJ2-5; 10 nucleotides line up with TRBD2. Germline V gene lookup returns CDR1 SGHRS and CDR2 YFSETQ. V dropped 2 bases and J dropped 4; count of bases not matched to a gene: 2. The CDR3 extends over 14 amino acids. CDR3 region: CASSFSGRAETQYF. CDR3 DNA sequence: TGCGCCAGCAGCTTCAGCGGGAGGGCAGAGACCCAGTACTTC.

This chain links TRBV10-3 with TRBJ2-1; D possibly corresponds to TRBD2 (5 bases). Germline V gives CDR1 ENHRY, CDR2 SYGVKD. The V end lost 3 bases, the J end lost 4 bases, and 19 bases lay between the germline ends. The CDR3 covers 17 residues. The CDR3 nucleotides are TGTGCCATCAGTGAAGGTTTCCTGGGGAGCGTATACAATGAGCAGTTCTTC. Amino acids: CAISEGFLGSVYNEQFF.

The chain joins TRBV10-3 to TRBJ2-1; TRBD1 is a possible D gene (6 bases). Between the trimmed V and J ends, which lost 6 bases and 1 base, there was a span of 19 bases. CDR1 and CDR2 (germline): ENHRY, SYGVKD. The CDR3 consists of 17 residues. The CDR3 bases are TGTGCCATCAGGGGACCGACAGGCATCCTATCCTACAATGAGCAGTTCTTC. Residues: CAIRGPTGILSYNEQFF.

The V and J genes are TRBV4-2 and TRBJ1-2; D gene unclear. Germline lookup yields CDR1 LGHNA and CDR2 YNFKEQ. V dropped 0 bases and J dropped 8 bases, with 19 bases sitting between them. The CDR3 consists of 16 residues. CDR3 bases: TGTGCCAGCAGCCAAGAAATGGGTTTTTTTAGTGGGGGCTACACCTTC. Its translation: CASSQEMGFFSGGYTF.

The genes are TRBV7-2 and TRBJ2-1, with TRBD2 matching over 9 bases. The J segment lost 7 bases and the V segment lost 2 bases, leaving 12 bases of the junction unmatched. CDR3 size: 17 residues. CDR1 and CDR2 from the germline V gene are SGHTA and FQGNSA. The DNA of the CDR3 is TGTGCCAGCAGCTTACGAGCTAGCGGGATTGGGAGGAATGAGCAGTTCTTC. Amino acids: CASSLRASGIGRNEQFF.

In DNA, the CDR3 is TGCGCCAGCAGCCAGTTGTTGGGGGGAAACTATGGCTACACCTTC. Translation: CASSQLLGGNYGYTF. The V gene is TRBV5-1, the J gene TRBJ1-2; maybe TRBD1 (5 bases). Germline CDR1 reads SGHRS; CDR2 reads YFSETQ. This CDR3 comprises 15 residues. V was pared by 4 bases and J by 2 bases, with 15 bases between.

The chain has TRBV11-3 and TRBJ2-7, with D possibly matching TRBD1 (6 bases). The CDR3 is 13 amino acids. Germline V CDR1 and CDR2: SGHNT, YENEEA. V lost 1 base and J 7 bases, leaving 11 bases between the germline ends. The CDR3 sequence: CASSLARGREQYF. CDR3 DNA: TGTGCCAGCAGCTTAGCCAGGGGAAGGGAGCAGTACTTC.

The V call is TRBV12-5, the J call TRBJ1-2, with D possibly being TRBD1 (5 bases). Per germline, CDR1 LGHNT and CDR2 FRNRAP. V was cut by 0 bases and J by 1 base, with 6 bases left in between. CDR3 length: 14 amino acids. The CDR3 nucleotides are TGTGCTAGTGGTTTGGTGGGGGTTAACTATGGCTACACCTTC. Amino acid sequence: CASGLVGVNYGYTF.

The chain joins TRBV11-2 to TRBJ2-7, with unresolved D. Trimming shortened V by 0 bases and J by 0 bases, and 6 bases separated the two germline ends. Germline CDR1 reads SGHAT; CDR2 reads FQNNGV. The CDR3 totals 14 residues. The CDR3 DNA follows: TGTGCCAGCAGCTTAGATCGTAACTCCTACGAGCAGTACTTC. As protein: CASSLDRNSYEQYF.

This clone has only one observation. The CDR3 DNA sequence: TGTGCCAGCAGCTTAGGGTACCCCGATGTAGGGGTCACCTACGAGCAGTACTTC. This sequence encodes CASSLGYPDVGVTYEQYF. The chain recombines TRBV7-9 with TRBJ2-7, with D possibly being TRBD1 (5 bases). Germline V gene data show CDR1 as SEHNR and CDR2 as FQNEAQ (reference sequence). The CDR3 covers 18 residues. V lost 1 base and J lost 2, with 21 bases in between.

The chain has TRBV19 and TRBJ1-2; TRBD1 matches 7 bases. Trimming cost V 4 bases and J 14 bases; bases outside gene matches: 13. Germline CDR1 is LNHDA and CDR2 is SQIVND (reference sequence). This CDR3 region has 13 residues. The CDR3 spells CASSTGQPGLGTF. The CDR3 DNA is TGTGCCAGTAGTACGGGACAGCCCGGTTTGGGTACCTTC.

This rearrangement joins TRBV4-1 to TRBJ2-7; D possibly uses TRBD1 or TRBD2 (5 bases each). This CDR3 comprises 15 residues. V was cut by 1 base and J by 3 bases, with 13 bases left in between. Germline-derived CDR1 and CDR2 are MGHRA and YSYEKL. DNA for the CDR3: TGCGCCAGCAGCCAAGTCCGGGACCCCGACTACGAGCAGTACTTC. It encodes CASSQVRDPDYEQYF.

This chain connects TRBV5-1 to TRBJ2-6, with TRBD2 matching 8 bases. Germline assignment: CDR1 SGHRS and CDR2 YFSETQ. With 7 bases clipped from V and 0 bases from J, the junction kept 12 bases outside the gene matches. The CDR3 totals 18 residues. CDR3 in DNA: TGCGCCAGCTCCCGGGGGGGGGAACCAGGCTCTGGGGCCAACGTCCTGACTTTC. Protein product: CASSRGGEPGSGANVLTF. The variable domain in full, completed from reference TRBV5-1 and TRBJ2-6, reads KAGVTQTPRYLIKTRGQQVTLSCSPISGHRSVSWYQQTPGQGLQFLFEYFSETQRNKGNFPGRFSGRQFSNSRSEMNVSTLELGDSALYLCASSRGGEPGSGANVLTFGAGSRLTVL.

V and J are TRBV5-4 and TRBJ1-5; no reliable D call. The CDR3 covers 13 residues. Germline V gene sequence: CDR1 SGHNT, CDR2 YYREEE (reference sequence). Trimming removed 0 bases at V and 4 bases at J, with 5 bases between. CDR3 in DNA: TGTGCCAGCAGCTTGGACAGTAATCAGCCCCAGCATTTT. It yields the protein CASSLDSNQPQHF.

The chain combines TRBV5-4 with TRBJ2-7; 9 bases are shared with TRBD1. The CDR3 runs 15 residues. Germline V lookup: CDR1 SGHNT, CDR2 YYREEE (reference sequence). The J segment lost 3 bases and the V segment lost 4 bases, leaving 8 bases of the junction unmatched. The CDR3 is CASSRTGTGFYEQYF. The DNA for the CDR3 is TGTGCCAGCAGCCGAACCGGGACAGGGTTCTACGAGCAGTACTTC.

The J gene is TRBJ1-5, the V gene TRBV10-3, with TRBD1 matching over 7 bases. Germline V lookup: CDR1 ENHRY, CDR2 SYGVKD. The V segment lost 8 bases and the J segment 0 bases; nucleotides outside the gene matches: 7. The CDR3 covers 15 residues. The CDR3 is CAIRPGQDSNQPQHF. The CDR3 nucleotides are TGTGCCATCCGACCCGGACAGGATAGCAATCAGCCCCAGCATTTT.

This clone showed up just once. The genes are TRBV11-2 and TRBJ1-2; the D gene is possibly TRBD1 (6 bases). Trimming removed 4 bases at V and 2 bases at J, with 17 bases between. There are 16 residues in the CDR3. Germline V lookup: CDR1 SGHAT, CDR2 FQNNGV. Here the CDR3 reads CASSSLQGRDNYGYTF. The CDR3 region has the DNA TGTGCCAGCAGCTCGTTACAGGGTAGGGACAACTATGGCTACACCTTC.

The chain employs TRBV14 and TRBJ1-2; D not resolved. Germline V gene data show CDR1 as SGHDN and CDR2 as FVKESK. Trimming pared 1 base from V and 4 bases from J, leaving 7 bases between. CDR3 length: 13 amino acids. The CDR3 loop is CASSQGILYGYTF. The CDR3 DNA is TGTGCCAGCAGCCAAGGGATTCTCTATGGCTACACCTTC.

The V call is TRBV6-6, the J call TRBJ2-3, with TRBD1 matching over 9 bases. The germline gives CDR1 MNHNY, CDR2 SVGAGI (reference sequence). The CDR3 is 16 amino acids. The V segment lost 4 bases and the J segment 4 bases; nucleotides outside the gene matches: 9. The CDR3: CASSFQQGAGSDTQYF. CDR3 coding DNA: TGTGCCAGCAGTTTCCAACAGGGGGCTGGGTCAGATACGCAGTATTTT.

The CDR3 sequence is CASEGGAGIKYNEQFF. The CDR3 DNA is TGTGCCAGCGAAGGTGGAGCGGGGATCAAATACAATGAGCAGTTCTTC. The J gene is TRBJ2-1, the V gene TRBV7-8, with TRBD2 matching over 7 bases. Germline V lookup: CDR1 SGHVS, CDR2 FQNEAQ. With 8 bases clipped from V and 4 bases from J, the junction kept 14 bases outside the gene matches. The CDR3 extends over 16 amino acids. The entire variable domain, with the rest obtained from reference TRBV7-8 and TRBJ2-1, is as follows: GAGVSQSPRYKVAKRGQDVALRCDPISGHVSLFWYQQALGQGPEFLTYFQNEAQLDKSGLPSDRFFAERPEGSVSTLKIQRTQQEDSAVYLCASEGGAGIKYNEQFFGPGTRLTVL.